This TCR beta chain was found in a study of blood T cell repertoires in COVID-19. The overall study: Both acute and convalescent COVID-19 samples were obtained from the United States, Italy and Spain. From T cells, B-cell-depleted T cells, or PBMCs came the material, which was cDNA or gDNA.

Per the original data handling: Quantification of nucleated cells was approximated via reference gene primer amplification. Sequencing used immunoSEQ multiplex PCR; TCRdb keeps in-frame clones, though not all of them. V and J calls and clone size are as listed in that table; D and trimming were resolved from the DNA. The sample shows under 300,000 clones, around 85% of them seen only once. Germline trimming cut 0 bases from V and 6 bases from J; bases unmatched to any gene: 8. This CDR3 has 16 amino acids. The germline CDR1 and CDR2 sequences are LGHNA and YSLEER. The sequence came from a man between 60 and 75 years old with acute or convalescent COVID-19. Sequenced input: peripheral blood. The rearrangement links TRBV4-3 to TRBJ2-1; TRBD2 agrees at 7 bases. The CDR3 bases are TGCGCCAGCAGCCAAGAGGCCCGGGAGGTAAGCAATGAGCAGTTCTTC. Protein sequence: CASSQEAREVSNEQFF.